This is a list of T cell receptor beta chains from one sample in a study of siplizumab effects on memory and regulatory T cells. Measured with immunoSEQ multiplex PCR; TCRdb has only the in-frame clones, and not every one. This sample carries about 50,000 clones, about 88% of them seen once, and the ten largest clones take approximately 0.3%. Material: naive CD8+ T cells sorted from blood. These receptors were collected from a human donor in good health. CDR3s include the opening cysteine and the closing phenylalanine or tryptophan. The D gene is left open where the match is weak.

j_call v_call cdr3_length d_call cdr3_nt cdr3_aa
TRBJ2-3 TRBV5-1 16 NA TGCGCCAGCAGCTTGTTGGGTCGGGACCGCACAGATACGCAGTATTTT CASSLLGRDRTDTQYF
TRBJ2-1 TRBV19 12 NA TGTGCCAGTAGCGGATTGGGCAATGAGCAGTTCTTC CASSGLGNEQFF
TRBJ2-7 TRBV4-1 17 NA TGCGCCAGCAGCCAAGGGTATTGGGGCCTAGGGACGTACGAGCAGTACTTC CASSQGYWGLGTYEQYF
TRBJ2-3 TRBV4-1 15 NA TGCGCCAGCAGCCAAGAGGGCAGATCCACAGATACGCAGTATTTT CASSQEGRSTDTQYF
TRBJ1-5 TRBV10-3 15 NA TGTGCCATCAGTGAGTCCAGGGGTAGCAATCAGCCCCAGCATTTT CAISESRGSNQPQHF
TRBJ2-2 TRBV29-1 12 NA TGCAGCGTTGGTTTGAAGACCGGGGAGCTGTTTTTT CSVGLKTGELFF
TRBJ1-3 TRBV19 15 NA TGTGCCAGTAGTATTTATAGTGATCCTGGAAACACCATATATTTT CASSIYSDPGNTIYF
TRBJ1-1 TRBV28 14 TRBD1 TGTGCCAGCAGTTTAGGGACAGGGTACACTGAAGCTTTCTTT CASSLGTGYTEAFF
TRBJ2-2 TRBV19 13 NA TGTGCCAGTAGTATCGTGACAGCCGGGGAGCTGTTTTTT CASSIVTAGELFF
TRBJ2-7 TRBV25-1 13 NA TGTGCCAGCAGTGAATCTGCTTTCTACGAGCAGTACTTC CASSESAFYEQYF
TRBJ2-2 TRBV29-1 15 TRBD2 TGCAGCGTTGTCGGCCTAGCGGTAAACACCGGGGAGCTGTTTTTT CSVVGLAVNTGELFF
TRBJ2-7 TRBV7-9 14 TRBD1 TGTGCCAGCAGCTTGAGACAGGGGTACTACGAGCAGTACTTC CASSLRQGYYEQYF